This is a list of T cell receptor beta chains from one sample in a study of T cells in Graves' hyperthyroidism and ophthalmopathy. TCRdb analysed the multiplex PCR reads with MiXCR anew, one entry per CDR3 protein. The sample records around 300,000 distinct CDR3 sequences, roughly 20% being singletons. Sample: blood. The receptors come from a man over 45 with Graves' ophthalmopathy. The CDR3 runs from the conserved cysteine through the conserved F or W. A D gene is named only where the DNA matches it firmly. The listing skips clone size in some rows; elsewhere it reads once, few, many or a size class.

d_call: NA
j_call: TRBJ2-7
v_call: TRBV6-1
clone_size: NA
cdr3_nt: TGTGCCAGCGGGAAGGAAGGCGGGACCTACGAGCAGTACTTC
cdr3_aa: CASGKEGGTYEQYF

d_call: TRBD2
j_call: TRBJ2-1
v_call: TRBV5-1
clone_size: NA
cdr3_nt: TGCGCCAGCAGTGCGGCGGGAGGGTGGGTCGACAATGAGCAGTTCTTC
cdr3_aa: CASSAAGGWVDNEQFF

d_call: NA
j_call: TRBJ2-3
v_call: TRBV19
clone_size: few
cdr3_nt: TGTGCAACGAAGCACCAAAGCACAGATACGCAGTATTTT
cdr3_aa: CATKHQSTDTQYF

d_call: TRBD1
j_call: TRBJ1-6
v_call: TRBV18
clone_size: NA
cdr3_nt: TGTGCCAGCTCACCGGGACAGAATTCACCCCTCCACTTT
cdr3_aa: CASSPGQNSPLHF

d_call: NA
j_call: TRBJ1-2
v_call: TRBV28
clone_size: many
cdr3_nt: TGTGCCAGCAGTTTCGGGGTCGGGAACTATGGCTACACCTTC
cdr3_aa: CASSFGVGNYGYTF

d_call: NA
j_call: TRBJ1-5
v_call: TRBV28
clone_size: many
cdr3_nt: TGTGCCAGCAGGTTGTGGCAGGGGCAAGGGTCCCAGCATTTT
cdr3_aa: CASRLWQGQGSQHF

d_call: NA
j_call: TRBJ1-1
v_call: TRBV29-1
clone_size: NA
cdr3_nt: TGCAGCGGATCACAGGGGAACACTGAAGCTTTCTTT
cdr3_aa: CSGSQGNTEAFF

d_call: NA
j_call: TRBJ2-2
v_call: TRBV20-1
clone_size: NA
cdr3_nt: TGCAGTGCTAGGGGGGAGTGGTACACCGGGGAGCTGTTTTTT
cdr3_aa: CSARGEWYTGELFF

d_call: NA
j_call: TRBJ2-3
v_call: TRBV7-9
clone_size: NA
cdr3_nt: TGTGCCAGCAGCGCGACAGATAGCACAGATACGCAGTATTTT
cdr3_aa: CASSATDSTDTQYF

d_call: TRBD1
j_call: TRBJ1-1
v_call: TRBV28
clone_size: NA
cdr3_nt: TGTGCCAGCAGTTCGGGACAGTATTTTGCTTTCTTT
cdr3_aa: CASSSGQYFAFF

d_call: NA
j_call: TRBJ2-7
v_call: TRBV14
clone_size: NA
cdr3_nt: TGTGCCAGCAGCTCACGGACCTCCTACGAGCAGTACTTC
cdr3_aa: CASSSRTSYEQYF

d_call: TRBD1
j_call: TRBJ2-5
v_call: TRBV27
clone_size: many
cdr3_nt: TGTGCCAGCAGTCCACTGGGGACAGGGAGTGAAGAGACCCAGTACTTC
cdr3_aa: CASSPLGTGSEETQYF

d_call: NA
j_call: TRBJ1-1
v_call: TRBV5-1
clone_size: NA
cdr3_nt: TGCGTCAGCAGCGGGTCCCGGGTAAACACTGAAGCTTTCTTT
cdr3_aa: CVSSGSRVNTEAFF

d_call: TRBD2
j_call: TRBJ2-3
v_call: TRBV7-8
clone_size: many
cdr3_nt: TGTGCCAGCAGCCCCCATAGCGGGACTAGCACAGATACGCAGTATTTT
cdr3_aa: CASSPHSGTSTDTQYF

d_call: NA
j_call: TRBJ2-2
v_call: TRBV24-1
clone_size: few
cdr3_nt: TGTGCCACCAGTGAAACGGGCACGGTGAAACCCGGGGAGCTGTTTTTT
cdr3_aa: CATSETGTVKPGELFF

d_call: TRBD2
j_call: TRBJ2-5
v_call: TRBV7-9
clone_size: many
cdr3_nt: TGTGCCAGCAGACACGGGACTAGCGAGACCCAGTACTTC
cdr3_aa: CASRHGTSETQYF

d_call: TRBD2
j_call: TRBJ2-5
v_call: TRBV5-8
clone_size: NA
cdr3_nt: TGTGCCAGCATCTTAGCCGGGACTAGCGGAGACTTC
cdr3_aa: CASILAGTSGDF

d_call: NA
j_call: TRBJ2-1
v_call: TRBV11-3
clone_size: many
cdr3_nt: TGTGCCAGCAGCGAGCAGGGTAAGGGCCGAAATGAGCAGTTCTTC
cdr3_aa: CASSEQGKGRNEQFF

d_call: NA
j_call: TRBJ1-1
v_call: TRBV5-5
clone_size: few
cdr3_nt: TGTGCCAGCAGCTTTTTAGAAACAGGTTTCTTGAACACTGAAGCTTTCTTT
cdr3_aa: CASSFLETGFLNTEAFF

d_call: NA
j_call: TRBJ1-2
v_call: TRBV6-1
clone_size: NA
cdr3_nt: TGTGCCAGCAGAGCCGGGACCTCACTCCTCTATGGCTACACCTTC
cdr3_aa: CASRAGTSLLYGYTF

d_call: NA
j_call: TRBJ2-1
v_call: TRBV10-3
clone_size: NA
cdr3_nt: TGTGCCATCAGTGAGTCATGGGCCTCCTACAATGAGCAGTTCTTC
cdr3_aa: CAISESWASYNEQFF

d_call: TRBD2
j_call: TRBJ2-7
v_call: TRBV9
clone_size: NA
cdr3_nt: TGTGCCAGCAGCCGAATGACTAGCGGAACCTTCTACGAGCAGTACTTC
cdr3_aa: CASSRMTSGTFYEQYF

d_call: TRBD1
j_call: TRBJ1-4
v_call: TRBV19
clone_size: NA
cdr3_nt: TGTGCCAGTAGGGGGACAGGAATAAGTGAAAAACTGTTTTTT
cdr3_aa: CASRGTGISEKLFF

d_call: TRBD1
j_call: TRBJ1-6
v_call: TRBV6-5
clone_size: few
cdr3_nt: TGTGCCAGCAGTTACTCGGGACAGGGGGGTAGCAATTCACCCCTCCACTTT
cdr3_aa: CASSYSGQGGSNSPLHF

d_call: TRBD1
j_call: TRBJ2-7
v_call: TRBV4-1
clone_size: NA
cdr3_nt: TGCGCCAGCAGCCTAAACAGGGGGCACCACGAGCAGTACTTC
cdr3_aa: CASSLNRGHHEQYF

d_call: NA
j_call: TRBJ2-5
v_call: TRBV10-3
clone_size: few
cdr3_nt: TGTGCCATCAGTGATCTCCAGGGTGGATGGGAGACCCAGTACTTC
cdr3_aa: CAISDLQGGWETQYF

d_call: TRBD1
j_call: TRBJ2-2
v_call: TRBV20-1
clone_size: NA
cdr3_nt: TGCAGTGCCCACAGGGGATCCGGGGAGCTGTTTTTT
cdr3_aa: CSAHRGSGELFF

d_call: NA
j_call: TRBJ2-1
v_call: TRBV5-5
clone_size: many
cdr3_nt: TGTGCCAGCAGCCCTATCCTTGTCCGGTACAATGAGCAGTTCTTC
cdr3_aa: CASSPILVRYNEQFF

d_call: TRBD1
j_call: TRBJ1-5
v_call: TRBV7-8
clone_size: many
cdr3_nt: TGTGCCAGCAGCTTAGGAGGGACAGACAATCAGCCCCAGCATTTT
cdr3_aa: CASSLGGTDNQPQHF

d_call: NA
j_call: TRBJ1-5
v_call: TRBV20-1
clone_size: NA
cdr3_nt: TGCAGTGCTGATTCTCAGCCCCAGCATTTT
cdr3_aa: CSADSQPQHF

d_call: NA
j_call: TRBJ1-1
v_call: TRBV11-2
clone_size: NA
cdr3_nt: TGTGCCAGCAGCTTCTTACAGGGAAGCAACACTGAAGCTTTCTTT
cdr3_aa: CASSFLQGSNTEAFF

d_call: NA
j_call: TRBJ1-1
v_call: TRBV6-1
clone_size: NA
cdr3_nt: TGTGCCAGCAGTTATGAGGGGTTGGCTGAAGCTTTCTTT
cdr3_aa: CASSYEGLAEAFF

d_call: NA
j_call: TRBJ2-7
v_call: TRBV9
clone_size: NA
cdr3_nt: TGTGCCAGCAGCGTAGCGGATTCCTACGAGCAGTACTTC
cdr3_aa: CASSVADSYEQYF

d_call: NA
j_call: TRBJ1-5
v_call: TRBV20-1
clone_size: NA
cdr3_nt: TGCAGTGCTAGGACAGCAAGCAATCAGCCCCAGCATTTT
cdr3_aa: CSARTASNQPQHF

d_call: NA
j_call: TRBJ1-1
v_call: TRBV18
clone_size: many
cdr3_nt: TGTGCCAGCTCACCAGGCGCAGGGGTCAACACTGAAGCTTTCTTT
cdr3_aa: CASSPGAGVNTEAFF

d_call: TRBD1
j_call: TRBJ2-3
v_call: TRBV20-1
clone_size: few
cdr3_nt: TGCAGTGCCACGACAGGGTTGGGCACAGATACGCAGTATTTT
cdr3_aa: CSATTGLGTDTQYF

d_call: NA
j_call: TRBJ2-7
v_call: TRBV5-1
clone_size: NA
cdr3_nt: TGCGCCAGCAGCTCTAAGACACCATACGAGCAGTACTTC
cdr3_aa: CASSSKTPYEQYF

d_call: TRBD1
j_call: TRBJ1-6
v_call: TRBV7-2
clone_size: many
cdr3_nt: TGTGCCAGCAGCTTAGACCAACCCGGGACAGGGAATTCACCCCTCCACTTT
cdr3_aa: CASSLDQPGTGNSPLHF

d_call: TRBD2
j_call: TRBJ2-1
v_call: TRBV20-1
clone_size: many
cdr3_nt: TGCAGTGCTCCCCCCCGTCTAGCGGGATCTGAGCAGTTCTTC
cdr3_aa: CSAPPRLAGSEQFF

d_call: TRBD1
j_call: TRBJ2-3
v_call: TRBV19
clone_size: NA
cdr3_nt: TGTGCCAGTAGTCCCACAGGGGTGGATACGCAGTATTTT
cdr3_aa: CASSPTGVDTQYF

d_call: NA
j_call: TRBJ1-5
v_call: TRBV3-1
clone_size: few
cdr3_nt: TGTGCCAGCAGCCAAGATCGTAGGGGGGCTAAGATTAGTCCGCCCCAGCATTTT
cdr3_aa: CASSQDRRGAKISPPQHF

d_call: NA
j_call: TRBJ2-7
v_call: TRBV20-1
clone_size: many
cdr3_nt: TGCAGTGTTCCGATCCCCTCCGGGAGAGGCTCCTACGAGCAGTACTTC
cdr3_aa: CSVPIPSGRGSYEQYF

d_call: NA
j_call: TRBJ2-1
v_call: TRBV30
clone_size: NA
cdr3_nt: TGTGCCTGGAGCCGCGAACAAGCGCAGTTCTTC
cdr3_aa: CAWSREQAQFF

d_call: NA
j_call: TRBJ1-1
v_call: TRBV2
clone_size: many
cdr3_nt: TGTGCCAGCAAGGGGGATATGAACACTGAAGCTTTCTTT
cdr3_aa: CASKGDMNTEAFF

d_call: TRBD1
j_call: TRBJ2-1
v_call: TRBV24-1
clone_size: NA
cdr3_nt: TGTGCCACCAGTGCTCAGACAGGGGGTTGGGATGAGCAGTTCTTC
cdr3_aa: CATSAQTGGWDEQFF

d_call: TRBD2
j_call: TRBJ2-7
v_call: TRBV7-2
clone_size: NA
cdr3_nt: TGTGCCAGCAGCTTAGCCGGGACTATCTACGAGCAGTACTTC
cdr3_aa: CASSLAGTIYEQYF

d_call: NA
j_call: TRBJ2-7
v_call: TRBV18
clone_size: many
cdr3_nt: TGTGCCAGCTCACCGAACAACTACGAGCAGTACTTC
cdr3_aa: CASSPNNYEQYF

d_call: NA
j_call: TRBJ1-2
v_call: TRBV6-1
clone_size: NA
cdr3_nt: TGTGCCAGCAGTGAAGTTCGGACTAGCTATGGCTACACCTTC
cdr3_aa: CASSEVRTSYGYTF

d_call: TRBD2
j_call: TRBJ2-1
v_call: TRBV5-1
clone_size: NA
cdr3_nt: TGCGCCAGCGCCATAGCGGGATCGACCCGGGATGAGCAGTCCTTC
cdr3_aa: CASAIAGSTRDEQSF

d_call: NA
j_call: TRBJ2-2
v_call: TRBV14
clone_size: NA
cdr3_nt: TGTGCCAGCAGCCTTAGGTTAGAAACCGGGGAGCTGTTTTTT
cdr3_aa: CASSLRLETGELFF

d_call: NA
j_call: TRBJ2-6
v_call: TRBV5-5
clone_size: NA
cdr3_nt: TGTGCCAGCAGCTGGACAGTTTTCTCTGGGGCCAACGTCCTGACTTTC
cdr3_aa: CASSWTVFSGANVLTF

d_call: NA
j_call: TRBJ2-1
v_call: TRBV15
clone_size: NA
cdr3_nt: TGTGCCACCAGCGGCAGACTGGAGAGCTCCTACAATGAGCAGTTCTTC
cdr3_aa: CATSGRLESSYNEQFF

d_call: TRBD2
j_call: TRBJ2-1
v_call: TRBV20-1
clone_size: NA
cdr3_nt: TGCAGTGCTAGGGCCCCCCCCGGGAGCGGGAGGGCCAATGAGCAGTTCTTC
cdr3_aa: CSARAPPGSGRANEQFF

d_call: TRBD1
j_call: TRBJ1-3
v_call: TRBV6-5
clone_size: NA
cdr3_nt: TGTGCCAGCAGTTACTCGGGGTGGGGGACAGGGCTCGCCTCTGGAAACACCATATATTTT
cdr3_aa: CASSYSGWGTGLASGNTIYF

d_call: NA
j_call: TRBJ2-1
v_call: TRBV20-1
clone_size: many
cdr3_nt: TGCAGTGCTAGTTCGACGCATACGGAGAGTGAGCAGTTCTTC
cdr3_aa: CSASSTHTESEQFF

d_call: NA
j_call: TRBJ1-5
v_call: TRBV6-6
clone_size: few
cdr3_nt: TGTGCCAGCAGTTACTCGGGGGTAGGGCAGCCCCAGCATTTT
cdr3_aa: CASSYSGVGQPQHF

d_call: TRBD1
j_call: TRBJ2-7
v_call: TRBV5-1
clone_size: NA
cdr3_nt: TGCGCCAGCAGCTTGGCGCAGGGGGCGAAATTCTACGAGCAGTACTTC
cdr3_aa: CASSLAQGAKFYEQYF